The T cell receptor (beta chain) under discussion was sequenced for a study of cytomegalovirus exposure and HLA in healthy donors. Study conclusions and caveats: The classifier reportedly diagnosed cytomegalovirus status with high specificity and sensitivity. Testing in vitro showed three CMV-associated chains specific for CMV antigens. The authors enumerated over 150 TCR beta chains as linked to cytomegalovirus.

This clone was detected only once. Its matching antigen is unknown. This table comes from immunoSEQ multiplex PCR, and its TCRdb copy is limited to in-frame clones, with some not included. The table includes about 160,000 clones, approximately 81% detected once. V lost 8 bases and J 4 bases, leaving 15 bases between the germline ends. Germline V lookup: CDR1 SGHAT, CDR2 FQDESV (reference sequence). The CDR3 runs to 13 residues. Input material: PBMCs. The genes are TRBV11-1 and TRBJ2-7, with D possibly being TRBD1 (6 bases). The sequence derives from a man between 25 and 39 years old in good health and CMV-seropositive. Here the CDR3 DNA reads TGTGCCAGCGGGGGACACTCTCCATACGAGCAGTACTTC. Its translation is CASGGHSPYEQYF.